This TCR beta chain was sequenced for a study of shared clonotypes between healthy human individuals. Trimming shortened V by 2 bases and J by 7 bases, and 14 bases separated the two germline ends. Germline CDR1 is SGHTA and CDR2 is FQGNSA. The CDR3 has 14 residues. The data were produced by immunoSEQ multiplex PCR, yet TCRdb's version contains in-frame clones alone and is incomplete. The table shows under 1,100,000 clones, with more than 75% occurring only once. The material sequenced was memory CD4+ T cells from PBMCs. The subset is: CD45RA-negative fraction. This clonotype originated in a man aged 18 to 29 in good health. Some clones in this sample may be carry-over from other donors' samples. The chain uses TRBV7-2 and TRBJ2-5; D call uncertain. CDR3 region: CASSLTRPLGTQYF. CDR3 sequence (DNA): TGTGCCAGCAGCTTAACCCGACCTCTAGGGACCCAGTACTTC.